What follows describes a single T cell receptor beta chain. This sample was included in a study of blood T cell repertoires in COVID-19. On the study more broadly: Collection of acute and convalescent COVID-19 samples took place in the United States, Italy and Spain. Sources were T cells, B-cell-depleted T cells, or PBMCs; the material itself was cDNA or gDNA.

Source study methods: Amplification of reference gene primers was used by the study to estimate nucleated cell counts. Here immunoSEQ multiplex PCR was the method, and the copy in TCRdb shows in-frame clones only, minus some. The D gene and trimming were derived from the DNA, and the V and J assignments and clone size from that table. The table records 150,000 to 200,000 clones, approximately 88% of them present only once. The sample was peripheral blood. The receptor was derived from a human donor in a cohort sampled during active COVID-19.

The CDR3 DNA reads as TGCAGCGTTAGCCCCGGTCGCCTCTACGAGCAGTACTTC. This sequence encodes CSVSPGRLYEQYF. V gene TRBV29-1 combines with J gene TRBJ2-7; D gene ambiguous. The CDR3 is 13 residues long. The V and J ends lost 5 bases and 3 bases respectively, with 14 bases between them. Germline CDR1 is SQVTM and CDR2 is ANQGSEA.